This T cell receptor beta chain was captured by sequencing in a study of T cell responses to AZD1222 COVID-19 vaccine. This CDR3 region has 15 residues. From germline, CDR1 is MDHEN and CDR2 SYDVKM. V lost 3 bases, J lost 5 bases, and 16 bases lay in between. The repertoire was sequenced with immunoSEQ multiplex PCR; TCRdb's copy has only in-frame clones and lacks some. The profile shows roughly 140,000 clones, about 85% of them singletons. The TCR sequence derives from an adult who had recovered from COVID-19. The sample was peripheral blood, taken after recovery from COVID-19. The chain links TRBV28 to TRBJ2-5; D possibly uses TRBD1 or TRBD2 (5 bases each). CDR3 sequence reads: CASSFIQAGDETQYF. CDR3 DNA: TGTGCCAGCAGTTTCATCCAGGCCGGGGACGAGACCCAGTACTTC.